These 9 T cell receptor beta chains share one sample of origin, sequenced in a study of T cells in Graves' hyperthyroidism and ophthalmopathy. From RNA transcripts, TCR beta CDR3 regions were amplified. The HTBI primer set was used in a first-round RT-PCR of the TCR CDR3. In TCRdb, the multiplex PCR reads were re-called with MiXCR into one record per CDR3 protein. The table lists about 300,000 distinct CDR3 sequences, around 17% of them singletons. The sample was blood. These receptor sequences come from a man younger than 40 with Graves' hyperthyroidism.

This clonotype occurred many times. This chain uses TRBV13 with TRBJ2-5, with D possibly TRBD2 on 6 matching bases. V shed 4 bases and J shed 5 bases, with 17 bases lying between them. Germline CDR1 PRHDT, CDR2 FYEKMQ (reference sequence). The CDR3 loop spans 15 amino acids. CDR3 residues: CASSSPTGGEETQYF. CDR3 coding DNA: TGTGCCAGCAGCTCACCCACCGGCGGGGAGGAGACCCAGTACTTC.

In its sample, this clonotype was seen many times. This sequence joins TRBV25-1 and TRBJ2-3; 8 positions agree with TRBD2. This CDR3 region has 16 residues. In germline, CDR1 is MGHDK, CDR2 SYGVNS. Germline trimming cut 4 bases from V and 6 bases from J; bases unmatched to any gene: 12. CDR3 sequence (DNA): TGTGCCAGCAGTGCCTCGACTAGCGCCGTTGCGGATACGCAGTATTTT. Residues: CASSASTSAVADTQYF.

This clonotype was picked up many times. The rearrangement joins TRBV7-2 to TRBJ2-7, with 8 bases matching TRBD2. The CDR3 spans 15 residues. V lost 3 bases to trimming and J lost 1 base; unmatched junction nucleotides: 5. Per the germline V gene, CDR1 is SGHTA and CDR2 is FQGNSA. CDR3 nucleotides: TGTGCCAGCAGCTTCTCCAGCGGGAGATCCTACGAGCAGTACTTC. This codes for CASSFSSGRSYEQYF.

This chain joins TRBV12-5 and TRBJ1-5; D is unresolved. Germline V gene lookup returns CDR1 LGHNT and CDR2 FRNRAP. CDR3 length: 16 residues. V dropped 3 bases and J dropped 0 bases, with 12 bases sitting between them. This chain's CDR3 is CASGFERFNSNQPQHF. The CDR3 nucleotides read TGTGCTAGTGGTTTCGAAAGGTTCAATAGCAATCAGCCCCAGCATTTT.

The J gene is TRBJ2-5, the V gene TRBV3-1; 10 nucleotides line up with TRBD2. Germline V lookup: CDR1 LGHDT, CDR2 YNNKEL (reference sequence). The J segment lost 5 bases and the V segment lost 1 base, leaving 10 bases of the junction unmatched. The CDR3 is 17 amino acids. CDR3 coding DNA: TGTGCCAGCAGCCAAGGGGCGTTGTCAGCGGGGGGGGAGACCCAGTACTTC. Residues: CASSQGALSAGGETQYF.

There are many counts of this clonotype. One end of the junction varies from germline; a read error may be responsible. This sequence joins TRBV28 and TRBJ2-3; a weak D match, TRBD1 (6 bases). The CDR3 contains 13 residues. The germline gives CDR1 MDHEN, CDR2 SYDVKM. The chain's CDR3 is CASSLTGSDTQYF. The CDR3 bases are TGCGCCAGCAGCTTGACAGGCTCAGATACGCAGTATTTT.

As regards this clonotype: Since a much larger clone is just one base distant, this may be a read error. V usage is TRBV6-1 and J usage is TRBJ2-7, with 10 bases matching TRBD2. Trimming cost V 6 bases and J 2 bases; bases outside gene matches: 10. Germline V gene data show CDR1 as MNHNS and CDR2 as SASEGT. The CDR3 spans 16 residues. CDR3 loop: CASSQVISGRAYEQYV. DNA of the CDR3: TGTGCCAGCAGCCAAGTCATCAGCGGGAGGGCCTACGAGCAGTACGTC.

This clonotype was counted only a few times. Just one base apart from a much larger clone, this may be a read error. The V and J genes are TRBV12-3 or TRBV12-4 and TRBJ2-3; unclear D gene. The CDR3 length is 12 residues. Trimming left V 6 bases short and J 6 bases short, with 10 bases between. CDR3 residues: CASRFSRDTQYF. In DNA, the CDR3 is TGTGCCAGCAGGTTTTCCAGGGATACGCAGTATTTT.

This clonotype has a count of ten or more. CDR3 sequence (DNA): TGTGCCAGCAGTCGTATCGGACAGGCTAATGAAAAACTGTTTTTT. This codes for CASSRIGQANEKLFF. The rearrangement links TRBV5-5 to TRBJ1-4, with 7 nucleotides matching TRBD1. Per the germline V gene, CDR1 is SGHKS and CDR2 is YYEKEE (reference sequence). This CDR3 comprises 15 residues. The V and J ends lost 5 bases and 3 bases, in that order; junction bases with no gene match: 7.